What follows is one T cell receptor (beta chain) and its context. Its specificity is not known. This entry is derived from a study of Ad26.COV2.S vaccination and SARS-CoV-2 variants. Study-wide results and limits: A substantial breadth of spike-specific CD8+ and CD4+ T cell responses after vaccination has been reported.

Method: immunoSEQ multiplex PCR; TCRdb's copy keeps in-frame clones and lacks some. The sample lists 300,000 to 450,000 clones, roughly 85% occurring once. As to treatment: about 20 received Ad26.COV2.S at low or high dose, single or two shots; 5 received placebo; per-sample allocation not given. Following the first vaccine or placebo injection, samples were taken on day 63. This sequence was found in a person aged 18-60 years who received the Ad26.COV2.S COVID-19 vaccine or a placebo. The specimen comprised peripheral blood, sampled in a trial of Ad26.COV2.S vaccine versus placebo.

CDR3 bases: TGTGCCAGCAGCCTACGCCGACAGGGGTACACAGATACGCAGTATTTT. The encoded protein is CASSLRRQGYTDTQYF. This chain joins TRBV14 and TRBJ2-3; the match to TRBD1 covers 8 bases. The V gene's germline CDR1 is SGHDN and CDR2 FVKESK. The CDR3 contains 16 residues. J gave up 2 bases and V 4 bases, and 8 bases lay outside the gene matches.